This TCR beta chain comes out of a study of beta chain features in type 1 diabetes. The entirety of the isolated RNA underwent reverse transcription, so expressed TCRB transcripts were sequenced. The repertoire was sequenced with immunoSEQ multiplex PCR; TCRdb's copy has only in-frame clones and lacks some. This sample has about 900,000 clones, with about a sixth found just once. Trimming stripped 0 bases from V and 2 bases from J, with 14 bases between. CDR3 length equals 16 residues. Per the germline V gene, CDR1 is LGHNA and CDR2 is YSLEER. The origin of this receptor is a woman aged 18-30 years in good health. Sequencing was performed on naive CD4+ T cells from blood. The V and J genes are TRBV4-3 and TRBJ2-7; D ambiguous. CDR3 amino acids: CASSQDRYVSTYEQYF. The DNA for the CDR3 is TGCGCCAGCAGCCAAGATCGGTATGTGTCTACCTACGAGCAGTACTTC.